The 11 T cell receptor beta chains reported below all come from one sample, sequenced in a study of T cell responses to AZD1222 COVID-19 vaccine. The protocol was immunoSEQ multiplex PCR, while the TCRdb copy is restricted to in-frame clones and leaves out a portion. The sample lists roughly 120,000 clones, about 88% occurring once. Sequenced material: peripheral blood, taken on day 0 of AZD1222 vaccination. These receptors originate from an adult in good health.

The table lists this clone with a count of one. The V call is TRBV24-1, the J call TRBJ1-2; TRBD1 matches 9 bases. Trimming removed 4 bases from V and 5 bases from J; junction bases left unmatched: 7. CDR3 length: 15 amino acids. The germline gives CDR1 KGHDR, CDR2 SFDVKD. The CDR3 reads CATSDPGQGTYGYTF. CDR3 nucleotide sequence: TGTGCCACCAGTGACCCGGGACAGGGAACTTATGGCTACACCTTC.

The chain carries TRBV3-1 (or the pseudogene TRBV3-2) and TRBJ2-7; D assignment may be TRBD1 or TRBD2 (5 bases each). Trimming took off 0 bases at V and 3 bases at J, with 12 bases between the two ends. Germline CDR1 LGHDT, CDR2 YNNKEL (reference sequence). The CDR3 covers 15 residues. The CDR3 nucleotides are TGTGCCAGCAGCCAAGACCCGGGACCTCGCTACGAGCAGTACGTC. Protein sequence: CASSQDPGPRYEQYV.

The table lists this clone with a count of one. V gene TRBV6-1 combines with J gene TRBJ1-6; D not resolved. The CDR3 runs to 14 residues. The V and J ends lost 2 bases and 16 bases respectively, with 18 bases between them. Germline V gene data show CDR1 as MNHNS and CDR2 as SASEGT. The chain's CDR3 is CASSETSRSSLLHF. CDR3 sequence (DNA): TGTGCCAGCAGTGAAACCTCCCGCAGCTCGTTACTCCACTTT.

CDR3 DNA sequence: TGCAGCGTTGAGGGACTAGCGGGGGTTTACGAGCAGTACTTC. This gives the protein CSVEGLAGVYEQYF. The V call is TRBV29-1, the J call TRBJ2-7; 14 bases align to TRBD2. With V trimmed by 3 bases and J by 4 bases, 2 bases remained unmatched. CDR3 length equals 14 residues. The V gene's germline CDR1 is SQVTM and CDR2 ANQGSEA.

The rearrangement links TRBV9 to TRBJ2-1; 8 bases match TRBD1. Germline CDR1 and CDR2: SGDLS and YYNGEE. This CDR3 has 13 amino acids. The ends lost 3 bases at V and 8 bases at J; junction bases unmatched: 4. The CDR3 reads CASSDTGGHEQFF. Written as DNA, the CDR3 is TGTGCCAGCAGCGATACAGGGGGGCATGAGCAGTTCTTC.

This chain connects TRBV19 to TRBJ1-2, with no clear D. Between the trimmed V and J ends, which lost 6 bases and 0 bases, there was a span of 14 bases. The CDR3 consists of 15 residues. Germline-derived CDR1 and CDR2 are LNHDA and SQIVND (reference sequence). The CDR3 nucleotides are TGTGCCAGTAGCCCCGTCCCGACGACTAACTATGGCTACACCTTC. This gives the protein CASSPVPTTNYGYTF.

This sequence joins TRBV15 and TRBJ1-6; 7 bases fit TRBD1. The CDR3 is made up of 16 amino acids. CDR1 is LNHNV, CDR2 YYDKDF, per germline (reference sequence). V was pared by 2 bases and J by 6 bases, with 7 bases of the junction left unmatched. Here the CDR3 DNA reads TGTGCCACCAGCAGATTCTGGACAGGCTTTAATTCACCCCTCCACTTT. Translation gives CATSRFWTGFNSPLHF.

The V gene is TRBV9, the J gene TRBJ1-4, with 9 positions matching TRBD1. The ends lost 0 bases at V and 7 bases at J; junction bases unmatched: 4. CDR3 size: 15 residues. Germline V CDR1 and CDR2: SGDLS, YYNGEE. The CDR3 DNA sequence: TGTGCCAGCAGCGTAGGAGGACAGGGGAGTGAAAAACTGTTTTTT. It codes for CASSVGGQGSEKLFF.

The table lists this clone with a count of one. The J gene is TRBJ2-3, the V gene TRBV9, with 8 bases lining up with TRBD1. The ends lost 0 bases at V and 3 bases at J; junction bases unmatched: 3. The CDR3 extends over 15 amino acids. Germline V gene lookup returns CDR1 SGDLS and CDR2 YYNGEE. CDR3 nucleotide sequence: TGTGCCAGCAGCGTAGGGACAGGGTGGACAGATACGCAGTATTTT. It translates to CASSVGTGWTDTQYF. The full variable domain, its missing parts supplied by reference TRBV9 and TRBJ2-3, is DSGVTQTPKHLITATGQRVTLRCSPRSGDLSVYWYQQSLDQGLQFLIQYYNGEERAKGNILERFSAQQFPDLHSELNLSSLELGDSALYFCASSVGTGWTDTQYFGPGTRLTVL.

The gene calls are TRBV6-1 and TRBJ1-6, with D tentatively TRBD1 (6 bases). V shed 6 bases and J shed 0 bases, with 15 bases lying between them. Per the germline V gene, CDR1 is MNHNS and CDR2 is SASEGT. The CDR3 loop spans 17 amino acids. CDR3 protein: CASRESTGSSYNSPLHF. CDR3 sequence (DNA): TGTGCCAGCAGAGAATCTACAGGGAGCTCCTATAATTCACCCCTCCACTTT.

The rearrangement uses TRBV20-1 and TRBJ1-2, with D unclear. Looked up from germline, CDR1 is DFQATT and CDR2 is SNEGSKA (reference sequence). V was cut by 3 bases and J by 2 bases, with 10 bases left in between. CDR3 length: 13 residues. The CDR3 region is CSASNDLNYGYTF. DNA for the CDR3: TGCAGTGCTAGTAATGACTTAAACTATGGCTACACCTTC.